This T cell receptor beta chain was captured in a study of vaccination and CD4 T cells after COVID-19. Across the study: Overlapping spike pools from SARS-CoV-2 and HCoV-NL63, HCoV-OC43 and HCoV-229E served as culture stimuli.

Specified treatment: roughly 10-day PBMC culture with coronavirus spike peptide pools or control peptides (ViraFEST assay). ViraFEST used peptide pools to expand antigen-specific T cells and subsequently sequenced their TCRs. The CDR3 has 12 residues. Trimming removed 7 bases from V and 2 bases from J, with 8 bases in between. Germline V gene lookup returns CDR1 MDHEN and CDR2 SYDVKM. Worth noting for this clonotype: Its matching antigen is unknown.

Cultured CD4+ T cells had their DNA profiled by the Oncomine TCR Beta short-read assay. TCRdb passed the PCR reads through MiXCR, listing each CDR3 protein once. The sample records under 10,000 distinct CDR3 sequences, 48% being singletons. The sequenced sample was CD4+ T cells from blood, cultured in vitro. This receptor was taken from a human donor who had recovered from COVID-19. The gene calls are TRBV28 and TRBJ1-2, with D possibly matching TRBD1 (5 bases). CDR3 coding DNA: TGTGCCAGCATCTCAGGGAACTATGGCTACACCTTC. Its translation: CASISGNYGYTF.